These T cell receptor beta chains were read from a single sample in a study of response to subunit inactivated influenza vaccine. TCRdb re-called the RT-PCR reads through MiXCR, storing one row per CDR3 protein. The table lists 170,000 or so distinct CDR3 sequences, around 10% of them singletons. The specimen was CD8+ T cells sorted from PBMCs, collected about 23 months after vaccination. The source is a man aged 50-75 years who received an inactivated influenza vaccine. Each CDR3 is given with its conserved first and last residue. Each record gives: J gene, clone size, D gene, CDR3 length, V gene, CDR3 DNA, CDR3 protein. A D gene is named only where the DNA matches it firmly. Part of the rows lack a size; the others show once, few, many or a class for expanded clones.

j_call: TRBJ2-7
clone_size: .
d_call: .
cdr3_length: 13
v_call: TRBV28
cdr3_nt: TGTGCCAGCAGTTTATATCTAGCCTACGAGCAGTACTTC
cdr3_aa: CASSLYLAYEQYF

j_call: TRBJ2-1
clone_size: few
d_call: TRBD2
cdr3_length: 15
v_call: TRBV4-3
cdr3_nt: TGCGCCAGCACGGACCAACTAGCGGGATCCGATGAGCAGTTCTTC
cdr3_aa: CASTDQLAGSDEQFF

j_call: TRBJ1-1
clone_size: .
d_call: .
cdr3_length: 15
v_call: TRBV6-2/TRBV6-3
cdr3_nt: TGTGCCAGCAGTTACTCTCCGGTATGGGACACTGAAGCTTTCTTT
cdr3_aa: CASSYSPVWDTEAFF

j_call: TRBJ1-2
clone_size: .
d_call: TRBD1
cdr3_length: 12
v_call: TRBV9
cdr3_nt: TGTGCCAGCAGCGCGTCCAACAGGGGGCTTCTCTTC
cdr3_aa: CASSASNRGLLF

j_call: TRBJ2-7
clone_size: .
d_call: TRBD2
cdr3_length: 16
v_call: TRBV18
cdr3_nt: TGTGCCAGCTCAACAACTACTAGCGGGTTGATATACGAGCAGTACTTC
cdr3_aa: CASSTTTSGLIYEQYF

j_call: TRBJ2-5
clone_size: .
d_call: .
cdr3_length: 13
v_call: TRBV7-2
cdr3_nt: TGTGCCAGCAGCTTATTTTCTTTAGAGACCCAGTACTTC
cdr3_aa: CASSLFSLETQYF

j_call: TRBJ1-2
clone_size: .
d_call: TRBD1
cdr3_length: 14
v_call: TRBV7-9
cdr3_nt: TGTGCCAGCAGCCTGGCGGGACAGGTGTTTGGCTACACCTTC
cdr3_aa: CASSLAGQVFGYTF

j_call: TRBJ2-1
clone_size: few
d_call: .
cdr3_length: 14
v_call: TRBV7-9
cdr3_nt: TGTGCCAGCAGCGAGGGGAGCCCCTCCCCTGAGCAGTTCTTC
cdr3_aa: CASSEGSPSPEQFF

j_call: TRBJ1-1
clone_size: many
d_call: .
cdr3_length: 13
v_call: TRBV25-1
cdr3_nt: TGTGCCAGCAATCGAGGGAGGAACACTGAAGCTTTCTTT
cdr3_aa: CASNRGRNTEAFF

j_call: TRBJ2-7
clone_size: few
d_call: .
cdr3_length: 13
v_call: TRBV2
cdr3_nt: TGTGCCAGCAGTGAAGGGCCGACATACGAGCAGTACTTC
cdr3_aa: CASSEGPTYEQYF

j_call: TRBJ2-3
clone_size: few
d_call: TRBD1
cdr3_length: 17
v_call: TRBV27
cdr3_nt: TGTGCCAGCAGTTTAATTGCGGCCAGGGGGATCACAGATACGCAGTATTTT
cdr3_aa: CASSLIAARGITDTQYF

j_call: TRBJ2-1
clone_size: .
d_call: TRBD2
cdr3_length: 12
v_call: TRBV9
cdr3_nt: TGTGCCAGCAGCGTCACTAGCGGCGAGCAGTTCTTC
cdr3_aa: CASSVTSGEQFF

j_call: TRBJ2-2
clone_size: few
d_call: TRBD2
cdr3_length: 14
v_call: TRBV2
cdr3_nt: TGTGCCAGCAGTGACCCGGGGGGGCCCGGGGAGCTGTTTTTT
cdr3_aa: CASSDPGGPGELFF

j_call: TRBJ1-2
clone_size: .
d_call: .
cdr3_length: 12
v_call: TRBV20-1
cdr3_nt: TGCAGTGCTAACAGAGCCACATATGGCTACACCTTC
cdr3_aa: CSANRATYGYTF

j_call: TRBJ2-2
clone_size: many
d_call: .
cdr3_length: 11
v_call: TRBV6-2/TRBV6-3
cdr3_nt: TGTGCCAGCAGTTTCCCCGGGGAGCTGTTTTTT
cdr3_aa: CASSFPGELFF

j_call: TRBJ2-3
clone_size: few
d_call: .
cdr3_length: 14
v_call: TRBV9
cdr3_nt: TGTGCCAGCAGCGTAAGAGGGGCCACAGATACGCAGTATTTT
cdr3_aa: CASSVRGATDTQYF

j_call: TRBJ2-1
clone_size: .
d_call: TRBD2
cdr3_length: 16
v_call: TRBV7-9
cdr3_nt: TGTGCCAGCAGCGAGCTTAGCGGGGCGCCCTACAATGAGCAGTTCTTC
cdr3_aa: CASSELSGAPYNEQFF